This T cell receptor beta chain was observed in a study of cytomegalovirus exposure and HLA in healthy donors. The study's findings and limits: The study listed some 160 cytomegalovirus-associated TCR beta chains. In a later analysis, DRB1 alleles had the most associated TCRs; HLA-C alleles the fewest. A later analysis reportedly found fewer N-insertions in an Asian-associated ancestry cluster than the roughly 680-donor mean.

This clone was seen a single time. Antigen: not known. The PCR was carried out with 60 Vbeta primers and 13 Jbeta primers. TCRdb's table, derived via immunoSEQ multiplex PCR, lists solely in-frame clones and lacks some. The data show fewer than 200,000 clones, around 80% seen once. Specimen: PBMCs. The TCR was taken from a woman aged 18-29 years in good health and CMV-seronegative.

CDR3 nucleotides: TGTGCCAGCAGCCAAGACCCCAGGGTCGACACCGGGGAGCTGTTTTTT. It yields the protein CASSQDPRVDTGELFF. The V call is TRBV4-2, the J call TRBJ2-2, with D maybe TRBD1 (5 bases). The V gene lost 0 bases and the J gene lost 3 bases, with 11 bases spanning the gap. CDR1 LGHNA and CDR2 YNFKEQ come from the germline V gene. This CDR3 spans 16 amino acids.